This T cell receptor beta chain was captured by sequencing in a study of blood T cells in healthy people across ages. Study-level results: Possibly, changes in expanded clonotypes were confounded because donor CMV status was unknown.

For the second PCR, which ran for 7 to 11 cycles, a sample-barcoded 5' primer and a J-beta primer mix were used. TCRdb ran MiXCR on the 5' RACE reads and lists one entry per CDR3 protein. The sample has fewer than 2,000,000 distinct CDR3 sequences, almost 35% seen once. In germline, CDR1 is DFQATT, CDR2 SNEGSKA (reference sequence). V lost 3 bases and J 2 bases, leaving 16 bases between the germline ends. This CDR3 is 15 amino acids long. Concerning this clonotype itself: Its target is unknown.

The sequenced material came from blood. The J gene is TRBJ1-2, the V gene TRBV20-1, with D possibly TRBD1 on 6 matching bases. This receptor was taken from a woman in her 30s in good health. This CDR3 is CSASGVDRMNYGYTF. CDR3 coding DNA: TGCAGTGCTAGTGGGGTTGACAGGATGAACTATGGCTACACCTTC.